A selection of T cell receptor beta chains follows, all from one sample in a study of cytomegalovirus exposure and HLA in healthy donors. Profiling relied on immunoSEQ multiplex PCR, and the TCRdb table lists in-frame clones only, not all of them. The data contain some 120,000 clones, about 80% of them singletons. The sequenced sample was PBMCs. The receptors derive from a man aged 25-40 years in good health and CMV-seronegative. Each CDR3 is given with its conserved first and last residue. Each record gives: V gene, D gene, J gene, clone size, CDR3 protein, CDR3 DNA. The D gene is left open where the match is weak. Clone sizes are given selectively: once, few, many, or a class where the clone is expanded.

>TRBV5-5|TRBD1|TRBJ2-7|-
CASSLGTGAYEQYF
TGTGCCAGCAGCCTAGGGACAGGGGCCTACGAGCAGTACTTC
>TRBV7-9|-|TRBJ2-1|-
CASSLQGVGEQFF
TGTGCCAGCAGCTTGCAGGGCGTTGGGGAGCAGTTCTTC
>TRBV7-8|TRBD1|TRBJ2-7|-
CASSRTGDPTYEQYF
TGTGCCAGCAGCCGGACAGGGGACCCTACCTACGAGCAGTACTTC
>TRBV5-1|TRBD1|TRBJ1-1|-
CASSTSTGGSDTEAFF
TGCGCCAGCAGCACCTCGACAGGGGGCTCAGACACTGAAGCTTTCTTT
>TRBV29-1|TRBD1|TRBJ1-5|once
CSVAAGGYNQPQHF
TGCAGCGTTGCGGCAGGGGGCTACAATCAGCCCCAGCATTTT
>TRBV19|TRBD2|TRBJ2-7|-
CASSTGGAREGRYEQYF
TGTGCCAGTAGCACCGGGGGGGCGCGGGAGGGCCGGTACGAGCAGTACTTC
>TRBV5-1|TRBD1|TRBJ1-2|-
CASSHDRGIDGYTF
TGCGCCAGCAGCCATGACAGGGGGATCGATGGCTACACCTTC
>TRBV18|TRBD1|TRBJ1-3|-
CASSPSQGPNSGNTIYF
TGTGCCAGCTCACCGTCACAGGGGCCTAACTCTGGAAACACCATATATTTT
>TRBV11-2|-|TRBJ1-1|few
CASSDGGNTEAFF
TGTGCCAGCAGTGACGGGGGAAACACTGAAGCTTTCTTT
>TRBV27|TRBD2|TRBJ2-1|-
CASSLLAGQVDEQFF
TGTGCCAGCAGTTTACTAGCGGGCCAGGTGGATGAGCAGTTCTTC
>TRBV11-1|TRBD2|TRBJ2-5|-
CASSLGLAGARQETQYF
TGTGCCAGCAGCTTGGGGCTAGCGGGAGCCAGGCAAGAGACCCAGTACTTC
>TRBV23-1|TRBD1|TRBJ1-4|-
CASSQSRGQGAGFF
TGCGCCAGCAGTCAATCGCGAGGACAGGGGGCAGGGTTTTTT
>TRBV19|-|TRBJ2-2|-
CASSIFLLVNTGELFF
TGTGCCAGTAGTATATTCCTTCTCGTGAACACCGGGGAGCTGTTTTTT
>TRBV28|TRBD1|TRBJ2-5|-
CASSLRTGRVLETQYF
TGTGCCAGCAGTTTACGGACAGGGCGCGTGTTAGAGACCCAGTACTTC
>TRBV19|-|TRBJ1-3|-
CASSVYPAGLSGNTIYF
TGTGCCAGTAGTGTCTATCCGGCAGGGCTCTCTGGAAACACCATATATTTT
>TRBV20-1|-|TRBJ1-2|once
CSAAANYGYTF
TGCAGTGCCGCGGCTAACTATGGCTACACCTTC
>TRBV29-1|-|TRBJ1-2|-
CSVDHDKPGYPF
TGCAGCGTCGATCACGACAAACCCGGCTACCCCTTC
>TRBV4-1|-|TRBJ1-5|few
CASSQPTGIPQPQHF
TGCGCCAGCAGCCAACCCACAGGGATCCCCCAGCCCCAGCATTTT